This T cell receptor beta chain was sequenced in a study of beta chain features in type 1 diabetes. Background on the study: Examined across all samples were some 99 million sorted cells. Study conclusions and caveats: The study found that naive, central memory and Treg TCRB repertoires appeared more similar in patients than in healthy donors. Moderately but significantly shorter TCRB CDR3s were found in Type 1 diabetes patients in all four CD4+ subsets.

The CDR3 sequence is 13 residues long. V was cut by 2 bases and J by 1 base, with 3 bases left in between. Looked up from germline, CDR1 is ENHRY and CDR2 is SYGVKD. This clone was detected only a few times. Its antigen is not identified. Expressed TCRB transcripts were sequenced, since all the RNA that had been isolated was reverse transcribed. Produced via immunoSEQ multiplex PCR; TCRdb's table is partial and in-frame only. This sample carries about 140,000 clones, approximately 13% of them seen once, and the ten largest clones take 1.3%. The receptor was isolated from a young man with type 1 diabetes. The chain couples TRBV10-3 to TRBJ1-5; unclear D gene. Sequencing was performed on central memory CD4+ T cells from blood. The CDR3 is CAISEQSNQPQHF. The CDR3 nucleotides are TGTGCCATCAGTGAGCAGAGCAATCAGCCCCAGCATTTT.